The clone carrying this T cell receptor beta chain is labeled medium-sized (0.01 to 0.1%). Its antigen is still unknown. Trimming cost V 5 bases and J 7 bases, with 17 bases left between them. CDR3 size: 13 residues. Germline V lookup: CDR1 DFQATT, CDR2 SNEGSKA (reference sequence). The lymph nodes were axillary draining lymph nodes from breast cancer patients. TCRdb reanalysed the multiplex PCR reads using MiXCR and keeps one entry per CDR3 protein. This sample carries about 220,000 distinct CDR3 sequences, 30% to 35% of them seen once, and the ten largest clones take approximately 3.6%. This entry belongs to a study of breast tumors, draining lymph nodes, adjacent tissues. General observations from the study: Data only fit, rather than demonstrated, lymph node origin of most tumor T cells.

The V and J genes are TRBV20-1 and TRBJ2-5, with D perhaps TRBD1 (6 bases). Sequenced material: axillary lymph node tissue. The TCR comes from a female donor with breast cancer. Some clones in this sample may be carry-over from other donors' samples. CDR3 sequence (DNA): TGCAGTGCTCCGACAACAGGGTTGGGGACCCAGTACTTC. This encodes CSAPTTGLGTQYF.